This entry is about one T cell receptor (beta chain). The antigen remains unidentified. This sample stems from a study of a mutant IDH1 vaccine in newly diagnosed glioma. Time point described: week 35, safety follow-up. One vaccine dose held 300 ug of mutant IDH1 20-mer peptide and came with topical imiquimod. Clones were sequenced by immunoSEQ multiplex PCR, and TCRdb holds only the in-frame ones, with some missing. This table holds tens of thousands of clones, more than 85% found once. Germline-derived CDR1 and CDR2 are SGDLS and YYNGEE. The V and J ends lost 0 bases and 3 bases respectively, with 10 bases between them. This CDR3 region has 16 residues.

The chain links TRBV9 to TRBJ2-6; possibly TRBD1 for D (5 bases). The sequence came from a man aged 25-45 years with glioma. Sequenced material: PBMCs, taken from a glioma patient whose treatment included an IDH1 peptide vaccine. Written as DNA, the CDR3 is TGTGCCAGCAGCGTAGGAACAGGCGATGGGGCCAACGTCCTGACTTTC. Its protein is CASSVGTGDGANVLTF.